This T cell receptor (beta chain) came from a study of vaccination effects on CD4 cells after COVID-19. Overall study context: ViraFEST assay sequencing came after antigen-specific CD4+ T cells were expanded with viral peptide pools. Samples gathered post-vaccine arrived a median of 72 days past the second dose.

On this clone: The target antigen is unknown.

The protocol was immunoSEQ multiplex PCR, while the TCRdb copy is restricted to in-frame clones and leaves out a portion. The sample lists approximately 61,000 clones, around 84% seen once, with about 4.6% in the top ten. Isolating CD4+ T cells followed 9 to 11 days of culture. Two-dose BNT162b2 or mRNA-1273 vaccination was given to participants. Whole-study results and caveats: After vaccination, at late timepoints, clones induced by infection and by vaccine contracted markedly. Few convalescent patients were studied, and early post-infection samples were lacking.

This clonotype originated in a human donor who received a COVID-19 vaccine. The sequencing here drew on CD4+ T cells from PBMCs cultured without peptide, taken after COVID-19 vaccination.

The CDR3 protein is CASSYSGRGTEAFF. The CDR3 DNA sequence: TGTGCCAGTAGTTACTCCGGGAGAGGCACTGAAGCTTTCTTT. This sequence joins TRBV19 and TRBJ1-1; D not certain. Trimming stripped 5 bases from V and 4 bases from J, with 14 bases between. Germline CDR1 reads LNHDA; CDR2 reads SQIVND (reference sequence). The CDR3 totals 14 residues.